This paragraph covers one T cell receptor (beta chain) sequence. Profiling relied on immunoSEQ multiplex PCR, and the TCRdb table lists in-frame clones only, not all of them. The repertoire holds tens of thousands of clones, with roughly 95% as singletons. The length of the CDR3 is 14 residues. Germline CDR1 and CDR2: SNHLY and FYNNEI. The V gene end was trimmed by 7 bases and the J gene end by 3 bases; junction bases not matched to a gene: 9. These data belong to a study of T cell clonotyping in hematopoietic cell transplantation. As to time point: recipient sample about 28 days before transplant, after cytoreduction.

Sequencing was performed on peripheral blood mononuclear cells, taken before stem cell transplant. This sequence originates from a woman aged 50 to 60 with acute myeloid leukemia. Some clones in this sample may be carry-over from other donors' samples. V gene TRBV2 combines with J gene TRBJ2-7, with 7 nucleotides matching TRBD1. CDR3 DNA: TGTGCCAGCAAAACGCCGGGACAGCACTACGAGCAGTACTTC. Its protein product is CASKTPGQHYEQYF.